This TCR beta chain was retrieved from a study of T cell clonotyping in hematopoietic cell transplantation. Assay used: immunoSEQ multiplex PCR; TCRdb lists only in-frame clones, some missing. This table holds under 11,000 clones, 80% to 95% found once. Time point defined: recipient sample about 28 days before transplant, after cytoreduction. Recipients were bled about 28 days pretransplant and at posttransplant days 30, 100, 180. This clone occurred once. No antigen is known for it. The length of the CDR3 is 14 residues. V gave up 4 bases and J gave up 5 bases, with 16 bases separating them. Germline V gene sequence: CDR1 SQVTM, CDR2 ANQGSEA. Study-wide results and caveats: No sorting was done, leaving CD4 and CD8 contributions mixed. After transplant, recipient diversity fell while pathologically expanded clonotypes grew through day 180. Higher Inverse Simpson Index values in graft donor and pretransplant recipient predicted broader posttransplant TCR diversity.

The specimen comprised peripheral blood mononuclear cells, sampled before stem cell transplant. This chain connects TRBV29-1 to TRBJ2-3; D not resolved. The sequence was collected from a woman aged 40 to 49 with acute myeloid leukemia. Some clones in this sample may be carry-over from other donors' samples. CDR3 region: CSVVLSGSKDTQYF. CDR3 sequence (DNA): TGCAGCGTTGTCTTGTCCGGGTCGAAAGATACGCAGTATTTT.